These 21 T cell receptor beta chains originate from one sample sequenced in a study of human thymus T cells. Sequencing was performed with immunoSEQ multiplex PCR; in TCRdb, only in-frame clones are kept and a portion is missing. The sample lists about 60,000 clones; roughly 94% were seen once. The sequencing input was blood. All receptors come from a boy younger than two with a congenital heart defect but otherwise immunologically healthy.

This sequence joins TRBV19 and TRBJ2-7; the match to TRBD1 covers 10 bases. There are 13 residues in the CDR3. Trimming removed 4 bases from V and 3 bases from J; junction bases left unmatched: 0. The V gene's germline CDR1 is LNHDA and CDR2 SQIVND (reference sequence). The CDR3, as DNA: TGTGCCAGTAGTAGGACAGGGGGCTACGAGCAGTACTTC. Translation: CASSRTGGYEQYF.

The CDR3 bases are TGCGCCAGCAGCCCCGGGACAGAATACTCCTACGAGCAGTACTTC. Translating it yields CASSPGTEYSYEQYF. V usage is TRBV4-3 and J usage is TRBJ2-7; 7 positions agree with TRBD1. V gave up 4 bases and J gave up 0 bases; unmatched junction bases: 6. The length of the CDR3 is 15 residues. Germline assignment: CDR1 LGHNA and CDR2 YSLEER.

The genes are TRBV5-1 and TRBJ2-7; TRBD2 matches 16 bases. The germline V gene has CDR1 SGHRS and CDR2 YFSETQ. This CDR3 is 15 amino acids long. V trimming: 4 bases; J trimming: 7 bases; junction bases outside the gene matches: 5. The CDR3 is CASSRGTSGGEEQYF. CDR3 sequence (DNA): TGCGCCAGCAGCCGAGGGACTAGCGGGGGGGAAGAGCAGTACTTC.

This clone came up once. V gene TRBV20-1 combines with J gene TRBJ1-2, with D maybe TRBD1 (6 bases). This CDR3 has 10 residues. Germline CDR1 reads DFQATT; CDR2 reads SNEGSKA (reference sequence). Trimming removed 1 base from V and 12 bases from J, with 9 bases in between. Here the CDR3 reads CSARGQGNTF. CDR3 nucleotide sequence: TGCAGTGCTAGAGGCCAGGGGAACACCTTC.

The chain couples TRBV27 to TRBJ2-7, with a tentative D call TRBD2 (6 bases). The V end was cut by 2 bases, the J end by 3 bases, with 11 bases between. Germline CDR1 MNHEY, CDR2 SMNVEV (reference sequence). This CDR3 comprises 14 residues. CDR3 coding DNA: TGTGCCAGCAGTTTAGGTAGCGGAAGCTACGAGCAGTACTTC. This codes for CASSLGSGSYEQYF.

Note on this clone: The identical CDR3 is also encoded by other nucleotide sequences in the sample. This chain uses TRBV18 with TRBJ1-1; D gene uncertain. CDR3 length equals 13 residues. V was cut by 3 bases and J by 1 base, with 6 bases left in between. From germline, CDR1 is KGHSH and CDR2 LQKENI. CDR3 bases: TGTGCCAGCTCACCGAACGGGAACACTGAAGCTTTCTTT. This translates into CASSPNGNTEAFF.

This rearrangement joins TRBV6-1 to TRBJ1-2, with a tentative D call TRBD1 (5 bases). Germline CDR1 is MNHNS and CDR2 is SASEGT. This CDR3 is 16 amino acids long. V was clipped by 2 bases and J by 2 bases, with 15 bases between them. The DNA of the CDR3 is TGTGCCAGCAGTGAATGGGGGGGGACGGCGAACTATGGCTACACCTTC. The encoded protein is CASSEWGGTANYGYTF.

CDR3 bases: TGTGCCAGCAGCGCTACAGATACGCAGTATTTT. Protein: CASSATDTQYF. The chain is built from TRBV9 and TRBJ2-3, with D unresolved. The germline CDR1 and CDR2 sequences are SGDLS and YYNGEE. The CDR3 spans 11 residues. Trimming left V 3 bases short and J 3 bases short, with 2 bases between.

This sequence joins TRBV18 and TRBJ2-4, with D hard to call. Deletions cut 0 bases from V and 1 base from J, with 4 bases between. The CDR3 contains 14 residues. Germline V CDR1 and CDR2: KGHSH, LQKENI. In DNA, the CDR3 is TGTGCCAGCTCACCACCAGGGGCCAAAAACATTCAGTACTTC. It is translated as CASSPPGAKNIQYF. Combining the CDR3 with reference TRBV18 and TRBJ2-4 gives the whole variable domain NAGVMQNPRHLVRRRGQEARLRCSPMKGHSHVYWYRQLPEEGLKFMVYLQKENIIDESGMPKERFSAEFPKEGPSILRIQQVVRGDSAAYFCASSPPGAKNIQYFGAGTRLSVL.

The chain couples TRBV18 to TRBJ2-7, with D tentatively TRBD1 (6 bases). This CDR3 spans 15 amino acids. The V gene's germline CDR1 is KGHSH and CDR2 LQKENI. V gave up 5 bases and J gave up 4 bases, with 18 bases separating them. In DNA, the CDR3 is TGTGCCAGCTCATCAAACAGGGCCCGACTTTACGAGCAGTACTTC. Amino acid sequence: CASSSNRARLYEQYF.

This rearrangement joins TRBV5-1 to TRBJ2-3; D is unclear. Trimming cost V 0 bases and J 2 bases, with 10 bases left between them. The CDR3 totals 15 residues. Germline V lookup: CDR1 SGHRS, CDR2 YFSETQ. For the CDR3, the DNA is TGCGCCAGCAGCTTGGCCTTCTTGGCCACAGATACGCAGTATTTT. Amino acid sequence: CASSLAFLATDTQYF.

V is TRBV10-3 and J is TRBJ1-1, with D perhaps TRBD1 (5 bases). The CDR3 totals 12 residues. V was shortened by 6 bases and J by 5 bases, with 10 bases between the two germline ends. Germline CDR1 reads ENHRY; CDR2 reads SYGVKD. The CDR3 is CAISREGTEAFF. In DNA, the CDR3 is TGTGCCATCAGCAGGGAGGGGACTGAAGCTTTCTTT.

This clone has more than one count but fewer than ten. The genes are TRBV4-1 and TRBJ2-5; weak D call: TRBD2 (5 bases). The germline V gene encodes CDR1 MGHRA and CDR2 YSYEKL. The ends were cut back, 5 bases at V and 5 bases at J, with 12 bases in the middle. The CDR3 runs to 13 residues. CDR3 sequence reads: CASSTTIGETQYF. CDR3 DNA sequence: TGCGCCAGCAGCACGACTATCGGGGAGACCCAGTACTTC.

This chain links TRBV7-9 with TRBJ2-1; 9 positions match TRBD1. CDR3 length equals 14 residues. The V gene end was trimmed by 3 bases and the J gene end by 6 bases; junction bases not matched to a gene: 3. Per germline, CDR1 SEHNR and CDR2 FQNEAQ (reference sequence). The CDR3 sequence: CASSFLTGGNEQFF. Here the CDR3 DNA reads TGTGCCAGCAGCTTCCTGACAGGGGGCAATGAGCAGTTCTTC.

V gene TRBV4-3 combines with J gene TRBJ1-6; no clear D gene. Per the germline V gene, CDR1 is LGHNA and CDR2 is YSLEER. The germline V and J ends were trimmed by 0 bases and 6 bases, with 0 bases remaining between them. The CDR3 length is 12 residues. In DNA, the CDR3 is TGCGCCAGCAGCCAAGATAATTCACCCCTCCACTTT. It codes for CASSQDNSPLHF.

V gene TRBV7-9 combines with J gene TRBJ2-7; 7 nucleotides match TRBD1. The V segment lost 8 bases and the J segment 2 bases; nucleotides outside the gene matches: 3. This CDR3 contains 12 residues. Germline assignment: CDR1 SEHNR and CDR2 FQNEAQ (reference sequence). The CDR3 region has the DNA TGTGCCAGCGGGGACAGTCCCTACGAGCAGTACTTC. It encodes CASGDSPYEQYF.

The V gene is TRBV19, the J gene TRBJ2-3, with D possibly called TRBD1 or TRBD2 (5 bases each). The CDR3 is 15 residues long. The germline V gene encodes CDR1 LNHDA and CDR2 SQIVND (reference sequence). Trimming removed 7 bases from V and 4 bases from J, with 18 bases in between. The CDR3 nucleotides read TGTGCCAGTACCGATGGCGGGTGGGGCCCAGATACGCAGTATTTT. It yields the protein CASTDGGWGPDTQYF.

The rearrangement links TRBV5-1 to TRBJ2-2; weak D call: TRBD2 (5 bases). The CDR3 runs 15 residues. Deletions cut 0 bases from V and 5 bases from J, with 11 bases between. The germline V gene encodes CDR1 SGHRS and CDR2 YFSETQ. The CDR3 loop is CASSLEGVGTGELFF. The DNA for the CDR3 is TGCGCCAGCAGCTTGGAGGGAGTAGGGACCGGGGAGCTGTTTTTT.

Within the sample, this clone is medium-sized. Here the CDR3 reads CASSLWDRGNQPQHF. The CDR3 DNA sequence: TGTGCCAGCAGTTTATGGGACAGGGGCAATCAGCCCCAGCATTTT. The rearrangement links TRBV28 to TRBJ1-5; 8 positions match TRBD1. This CDR3 contains 15 residues. Trimming cost V 0 bases and J 2 bases; bases outside gene matches: 0. Germline CDR1 and CDR2: MDHEN and SYDVKM.

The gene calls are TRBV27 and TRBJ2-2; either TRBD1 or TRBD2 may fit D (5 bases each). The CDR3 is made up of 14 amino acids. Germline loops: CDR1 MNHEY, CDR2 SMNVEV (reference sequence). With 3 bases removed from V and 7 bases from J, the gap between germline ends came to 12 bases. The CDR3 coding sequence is TGTGCCAGCAGTTTTCGGGGCCAGGTCGGGGAGCTGTTTTTT. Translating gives CASSFRGQVGELFF.

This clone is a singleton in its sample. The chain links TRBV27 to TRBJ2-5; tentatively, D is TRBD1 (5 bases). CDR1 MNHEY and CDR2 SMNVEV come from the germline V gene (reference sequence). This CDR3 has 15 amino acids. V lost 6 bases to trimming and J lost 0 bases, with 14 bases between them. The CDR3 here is CASSEYLRDQETQYF. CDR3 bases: TGTGCCAGCAGCGAATATCTCAGGGACCAAGAGACCCAGTACTTC.